One sample yielded the 29 T cell receptor beta chains listed below, sequenced in a study of read filtering for tumor transcriptome and immune sequencing (dated by TCRdb to 2018 to 2020). The sequencer was an Illumina HiSeq 4000. TCR libraries were built from 400 to 450 ng RNA with the Immunoverse kit, using molecular barcoded adaptors covering alpha/delta and beta/gamma chains. TCRdb's own reprocessing of the public reads used fastp at Q25 and MiXCR and kept productive beta chains. Merged by CDR3 protein, the rows form single entries marked with the most common genes and DNA. In this sample the table shows roughly 35,000 distinct CDR3 sequences, roughly 15% of which occur a single time. Of the sample, about 38% is held by the ten largest clones. The sequencing input was a population of CD138-negative cells sorted from bone marrow. The sample's cell subset or site label, in plain terms: bone marrow mononuclear cells depleted of CD138+ plasma/myeloma cells by negative magnetic selection. Receptor source: a donor aged 40 or older with multiple myeloma.

About this clonotype: This may arise from a read error, as a much more abundant clone is one base away. The rearrangement joins TRBV5-5 to TRBJ1-2; possibly TRBD1 for D (6 bases). Germline V CDR1 and CDR2: SGHKS, YYEKEE (reference sequence). The CDR3 sequence is 15 residues long. This CDR3 is CASSFSGGQNYGHTF. In DNA form, the CDR3 reads TGTGCCAGCAGCTTTTCCGGGGGGCAGAACTATGGCCACACCTTC.

As to this clonotype: At one end, the junction sequence differs from germline, possibly due to a read error. V is TRBV28 and J is TRBJ1-5, with D unresolved. This CDR3 comprises 15 residues. The germline V gene has CDR1 MDHEN and CDR2 SYDVKM. In DNA form, the CDR3 reads TGTGCCAGCAGTTACGCGGGTCCCAGCGATCAGCCCCAGCGTTTT. Residues: CASSYAGPSDQPQRF.

Note on this clonotype: At one end, the junction sequence differs from germline, possibly due to a read error. The V call is TRBV4-1, the J call TRBJ1-3; D is perhaps TRBD1 (5 bases). Germline values: CDR1 MGHRA, CDR2 YSYEKL. The CDR3 contains 14 residues. The CDR3 DNA is TGCGCCAGCAGCCAAGCGGGGACTGGGAACATCATATATTTT. Translation gives CASSQAGTGNIIYF.

This clonotype has at least ten counts. CDR3 region: CASSLSPNRGGSSGRNNEQFF. CDR3 nucleotides: TGTGCCAGCAGCCTGTCTCCAAACAGGGGAGGGTCTAGCGGAAGGAACAATGAGCAGTTCTTC. This rearrangement joins TRBV5-4 to TRBJ2-1, with D perhaps given as TRBD1 or TRBD2 (7 bases each). Germline V lookup: CDR1 SGHNT, CDR2 YYREEE (reference sequence). Trimming removed 4 bases from V and 5 bases from J, with 34 bases in between. The CDR3 loop spans 21 amino acids.

This sequence joins TRBV3-1 and TRBJ2-7; 7 nucleotides align to TRBD1. CDR1 LGHDT and CDR2 YNNKEL come from the germline V gene (reference sequence). V shed 3 bases, J shed 6 bases, and the junction held 2 bases outside the gene matches. The CDR3 is 12 residues long. CDR3 protein: CASSQGTVEQYF. The CDR3 DNA reads as TGTGCCAGCAGCCAGGGGACAGTCGAGCAGTACTTC.

J is TRBJ2-5 and V is TRBV23-1, with D perhaps matching TRBD1 (5 bases). TRBV23-1 is classed as an ORF, of uncertain function. V lost 4 bases and J lost 2, with 8 bases in between. This CDR3 has 13 amino acids. The CDR3 here is CASSRQLQETQYF. The CDR3 coding sequence is TGCGCCAGCAGTCGACAGCTTCAAGAGACCCAGTACTTC.

On this clonotype: An end of the junction differs from the germline gene, which may be a read error. V gene TRBV18 combines with J gene TRBJ1-1; no clear D. From germline, CDR1 is KGHSH and CDR2 LQKENI. This CDR3 is 13 amino acids long. The CDR3 region is CANSPARNTEAFF. DNA for the CDR3: TGTGCCAACTCACCAGCGAGAAACACTGAAGCCTTCTTT.

This clonotype was recorded at least ten times. The genes are TRBV19 and TRBJ2-5; the match to TRBD1 covers 7 bases. CDR3 length: 16 amino acids. CDR1 LNHDA and CDR2 SQIVND come from the germline V gene (reference sequence). V lost 5 bases to trimming and J lost 4 bases; unmatched junction nucleotides: 13. The CDR3 sequence is CASSPRLVTGRETQYF. Here the CDR3 DNA reads TGTGCCAGTAGTCCACGCCTCGTGACAGGGCGAGAGACCCAGTACTTC.

This clonotype was seen at least ten times. This chain connects TRBV7-2 to TRBJ1-6; the D gene is possibly TRBD1 (5 bases). The ends were cut back, 2 bases at V and 7 bases at J, with 9 bases in the middle. This CDR3 has 14 amino acids. In germline, CDR1 is SGHTA, CDR2 FQGNSA. As DNA, the CDR3 is TGTGCCAGCAGCTTAAAGGGGAGAAATTCACCCCTCCACTTT. The encoded protein is CASSLKGRNSPLHF.

The rearrangement uses TRBV7-6 and TRBJ2-5, with 7 bases aligning to TRBD1. The J segment lost 1 base and the V segment lost 5 bases, leaving 10 bases of the junction unmatched. This CDR3 is 16 amino acids long. Germline CDR1 is SGHVS and CDR2 is FNYEAQ. CDR3 protein: CASSLSTGVRQETQYF. The CDR3 nucleotides are TGTGCCAGCAGCCTATCCACAGGGGTCCGCCAAGAGACCCAGTACTTC.

This clonotype was detected ten times or more. The V call is TRBV5-1, the J call TRBJ2-2, with D unclear. Germline assignment: CDR1 SGHRS and CDR2 YFSETQ. V was cut by 3 bases and J by 6 bases, with 9 bases left in between. The CDR3 totals 13 residues. DNA for the CDR3: TGCGCCAGCAGCTCCGACTTTTCCGGGGAGCTGTTTTTT. Protein product: CASSSDFSGELFF. The variable domain in full, completed from reference TRBV5-1 and TRBJ2-2, reads KAGVTQTPRYLIKTRGQQVTLSCSPISGHRSVSWYQQTPGQGLQFLFEYFSETQRNKGNFPGRFSGRQFSNSRSEMNVSTLELGDSALYLCASSSDFSGELFFGEGSRLTVL.

Of note for this clonotype: With only one base between it and a far larger clone, this is likely a read error. The chain links TRBV7-9 to TRBJ1-6; TRBD1 is a possible D gene (5 bases). The assigned J gene may be wrong: the sequence end matches TRBJ1-1 better. CDR3 length equals 11 residues. Germline V gives CDR1 SEHNR, CDR2 FQNEAQ (reference sequence). CDR3 residues: CASSGGEAAFF. The CDR3 DNA reads as TGTGCCAGCAGCGGAGGGGAAGCAGCTTTCTTT.

The sample holds many counts of this clonotype. The chain is built from TRBV30 and TRBJ2-1; D is uncertain. Trimming took off 0 bases at V and 7 bases at J, with 13 bases between the two ends. CDR1 and CDR2 (germline): GTSNPN, SVGIG (reference sequence). The CDR3 runs 14 residues. CDR3 nucleotides: TGTGCCTGGAGTGTTGAGCTCTTTAGGAATGAGCAGTTCTTC. As protein: CAWSVELFRNEQFF.

Comment on this clonotype: The CDR3 does not close with the conserved phenylalanine or tryptophan, likely indicating a read error. The DNA is left out, because the CDR3 cannot be placed on it with certainty; the CDR3 is given as TCRdb lists it. This chain connects TRBV4-1 to TRBJ2-1; the D call in the table, TRBD1, was not verified against the DNA. The CDR3 is 17 residues long, counting both termini. Germline CDR1 and CDR2: MGHRA and YSYEKL. CDR3 protein: CASSQDLGTVPYNERFS.

With respect to this clonotype: Given a much more abundant clone one base away, this may be a read error. This chain uses TRBV6-6 with TRBJ2-7, with 7 bases aligning to TRBD1. The CDR3 has 13 amino acids. Per the germline V gene, CDR1 is MNHNY and CDR2 is SVGAGI (reference sequence). For the CDR3, the DNA is TGTGCCAGCAGTTTAACGACAGGGTATGAGCAGTGCTTC. This gives the protein CASSLTTGYEQCF.

The chain recombines TRBV7-6 with TRBJ2-5; tentative D call: TRBD2 (7 bases). The CDR3 consists of 14 residues. V dropped 3 bases and J dropped 3 bases, with 11 bases sitting between them. Germline values: CDR1 SGHVS, CDR2 FNYEAQ. This chain's CDR3 is CASSLGGPKETQYF. In nucleotides, the CDR3 is TGTGCCAGCAGCTTGGGGGGGCCAAAAGAGACCCAGTACTTC.

This clonotype appeared many times. This sequence joins TRBV6-2 or TRBV6-3 and TRBJ2-6, with D hard to call. The CDR3 has 12 residues. V was clipped by 7 bases and J by 4 bases, with 5 bases between them. Germline V lookup: CDR1 MNHEY, CDR2 SVGEGT. The CDR3 DNA is TGTGCCAGCACAGGCGGGGCCAACGTCCTGACTTTC. Translating it yields CASTGGANVLTF.

This clonotype was detected ten times or more. CDR3: CASRVTANNEQFF. CDR3 nucleotides: TGTGCCAGCAGGGTTACTGCTAACAATGAGCAGTTCTTC. The V and J genes are TRBV6-2 or TRBV6-3 and TRBJ2-1; no clear D gene. The V end was cut by 6 bases, the J end by 5 bases, with 11 bases between. There are 13 residues in the CDR3. In germline, CDR1 is MNHEY, CDR2 SVGEGT.

This clonotype was counted at least ten times. This chain joins TRBV28 and TRBJ2-1; D is possibly TRBD2 (6 bases). The germline V gene encodes CDR1 MDHEN and CDR2 SYDVKM. Trimming left V 7 bases short and J 10 bases short, with 23 bases between. This CDR3 region has 15 residues. The CDR3 DNA is TGTGCCAGCATCACGCCCCGACTAGGAGGGAACGAGCAGTTCTTC. It translates to CASITPRLGGNEQFF.

This clonotype is deemed medium-sized. This chain links TRBV6-2 or TRBV6-3 with TRBJ2-1; a weak D match, TRBD1 (6 bases). V dropped 7 bases and J dropped 5 bases, with 15 bases sitting between them. The CDR3 contains 14 residues. Germline V gives CDR1 MNHEY, CDR2 SVGEGT. As DNA, the CDR3 is TGTGCCAGCACCAATCCGGGACAAAACAATGAGCAGTTCTTC. Translating gives CASTNPGQNNEQFF.

Ten or more counts support this clonotype. The chain uses TRBV19 and TRBJ1-2; 8 nucleotides match TRBD1. This CDR3 spans 16 amino acids. Germline V gene sequence: CDR1 LNHDA, CDR2 SQIVND (reference sequence). V lost 5 bases and J lost 2; bases outside the gene matches: 10. As DNA, the CDR3 is TGTGCCAGTAGTCCTTCGTCGGACAGGGTAAACTATGGCTACACCTTC. Translation: CASSPSSDRVNYGYTF.

In its sample, this clonotype was seen many times. The V gene is TRBV4-3, the J gene TRBJ1-1; D uncertain. There are 14 residues in the CDR3. Germline CDR1 and CDR2: LGHNA and YSLEER. Trimming shortened V by 0 bases and J by 2 bases, and 7 bases separated the two germline ends. CDR3 loop: CASSQEPANTEAFF. The CDR3 nucleotides are TGCGCCAGCAGCCAAGAGCCAGCAAACACTGAAGCTTTCTTT.

This clonotype was recorded at least ten times. One end of the junction fails to match germline, which may point to a read error. V and J are TRBV5-1 and TRBJ2-1; D might be TRBD2 (5 bases). The CDR3 totals 15 residues. Germline CDR1 SGHRS, CDR2 YFSETQ. The CDR3 nucleotides read TGCGCCAGCAGCTTGGCTCCAGCGGTGTACAATGAGCAGTTTTTC. It specifies CASSLAPAVYNEQFF. Complete variable domain (other parts from reference TRBV5-1 and TRBJ2-1): KAGVTQTPRYLIKTRGQQVTLSCSPISGHRSVSWYQQTPGQGLQFLFEYFSETQRNKGNFPGRFSGRQFSNSRSEMNVSTLELGDSALYLCASSLAPAVYNEQFFGPGTRLTVL.

This clonotype was counted many times. The chain has TRBV4-2 and TRBJ2-1; 7 positions match TRBD1. This CDR3 is 17 amino acids long. Trimming at V came to 4 bases and at J to 5 bases, leaving 14 bases not matched to a gene. CDR1 LGHNA and CDR2 YNFKEQ come from the germline V gene. The CDR3 nucleotides are TGTGCCAGCAGCCTGGGATTGTCCCGGGACAGTAACAATGAGCAGTTCTTC. Translating it yields CASSLGLSRDSNNEQFF.

This clonotype was counted many times. The chain uses TRBV11-2 and TRBJ2-1; the D gene is possibly TRBD2 (6 bases). The CDR3 length is 13 residues. V lost 5 bases and J lost 8, with 13 bases in between. Germline V lookup: CDR1 SGHAT, CDR2 FQNNGV. CDR3 protein: CASSIAWGDEQFF. The CDR3 DNA reads TGTGCCAGCAGCATCGCCTGGGGGGATGAGCAGTTCTTC. Drawing the rest from reference TRBV11-2 and TRBJ2-1, the complete variable domain is EAGVAQSPRYKIIEKRQSVAFWCNPISGHATLYWYQQILGQGPKLLIQFQNNGVVDDSQLPKDRFSAERLKGVDSTLKIQPAKLEDSAVYLCASSIAWGDEQFFGPGTRLTVL.

This clonotype was seen many times. CDR3: CASSEQGYEKLFF. As DNA, the CDR3 is TGTGCCAGCAGTGAACAGGGTTATGAAAAACTGTTTTTT. V usage is TRBV6-1 and J usage is TRBJ1-4; a weak D match, TRBD1 (5 bases). The CDR3 spans 13 residues. Germline CDR1 MNHNS, CDR2 SASEGT. V gave up 2 bases and J gave up 6 bases, with 7 bases separating them.

A few counts support this clonotype. This may come from a read error, since a much larger clone is one base off. The chain uses TRBV20-1 and TRBJ2-1; 13 bases agree with TRBD2. Germline-derived CDR1 and CDR2 are DFQATT and SNEGSKA (reference sequence). The CDR3 has 16 residues. The CDR3 bases are TGCAGTGCTAGTCCCGTTACGGGACTAGCGGGGAATGGGCAGTTCTTC. It codes for CSASPVTGLAGNGQFF.

In its sample, this clonotype was seen many times. This rearrangement joins TRBV3-1 to TRBJ2-1; D is ambiguous. The germline V gene encodes CDR1 LGHDT and CDR2 YNNKEL (reference sequence). This CDR3 comprises 11 residues. Between the trimmed V and J ends, which lost 4 bases and 7 bases, there was a span of 5 bases. The CDR3 is CASSRENEQFF. The CDR3 DNA reads as TGTGCCAGCAGCCGAGAGAATGAGCAGTTCTTC.

This clonotype was counted at least ten times. This chain connects TRBV20-1 to TRBJ1-1; D ambiguous. CDR3 length equals 12 residues. V lost 0 bases and J lost 8, with 10 bases in between. Germline assignment: CDR1 DFQATT and CDR2 SNEGSKA (reference sequence). CDR3 protein: CSAREPATEAFF. The CDR3 nucleotides read TGCAGTGCTAGAGAGCCAGCGACAGAAGCTTTCTTT.